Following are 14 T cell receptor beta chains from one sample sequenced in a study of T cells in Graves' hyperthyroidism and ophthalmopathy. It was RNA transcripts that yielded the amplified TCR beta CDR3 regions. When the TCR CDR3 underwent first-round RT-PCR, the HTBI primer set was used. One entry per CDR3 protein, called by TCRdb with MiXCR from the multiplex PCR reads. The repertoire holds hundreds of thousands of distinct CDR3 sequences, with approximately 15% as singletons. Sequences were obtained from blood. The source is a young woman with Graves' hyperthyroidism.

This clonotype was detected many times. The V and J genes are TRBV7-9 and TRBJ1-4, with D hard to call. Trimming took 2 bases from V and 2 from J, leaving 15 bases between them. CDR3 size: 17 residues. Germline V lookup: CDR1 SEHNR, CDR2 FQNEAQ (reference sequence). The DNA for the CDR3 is TGTGCCAGCAGCTTATTGGTCGGCCCGGGGACTAATGAAAAACTGTTTTTT. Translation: CASSLLVGPGTNEKLFF.

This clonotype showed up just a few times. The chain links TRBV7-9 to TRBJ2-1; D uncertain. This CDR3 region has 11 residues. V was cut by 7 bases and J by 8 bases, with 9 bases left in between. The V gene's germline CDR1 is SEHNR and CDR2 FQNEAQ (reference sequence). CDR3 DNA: TGTGCCAGCAAAAGGGAATATGAGCAGTTCTTC. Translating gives CASKREYEQFF.

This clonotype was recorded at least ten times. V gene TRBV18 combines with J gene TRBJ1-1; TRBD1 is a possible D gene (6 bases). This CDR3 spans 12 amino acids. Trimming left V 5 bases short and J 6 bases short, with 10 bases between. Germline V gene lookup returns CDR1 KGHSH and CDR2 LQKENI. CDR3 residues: CASSTQGPEAFF. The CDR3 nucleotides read TGTGCCAGCTCAACACAGGGCCCTGAAGCTTTCTTT. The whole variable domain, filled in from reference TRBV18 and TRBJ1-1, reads NAGVMQNPRHLVRRRGQEARLRCSPMKGHSHVYWYRQLPEEGLKFMVYLQKENIIDESGMPKERFSAEFPKEGPSILRIQQVVRGDSAAYFCASSTQGPEAFFGQGTRLTVV.

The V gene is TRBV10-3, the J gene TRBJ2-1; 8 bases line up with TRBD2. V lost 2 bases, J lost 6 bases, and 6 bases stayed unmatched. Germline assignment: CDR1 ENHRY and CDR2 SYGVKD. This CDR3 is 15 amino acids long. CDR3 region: CAISEAAGGANEQFF. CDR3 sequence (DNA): TGTGCCATCAGTGAGGCGGCGGGAGGAGCCAATGAGCAGTTCTTC.

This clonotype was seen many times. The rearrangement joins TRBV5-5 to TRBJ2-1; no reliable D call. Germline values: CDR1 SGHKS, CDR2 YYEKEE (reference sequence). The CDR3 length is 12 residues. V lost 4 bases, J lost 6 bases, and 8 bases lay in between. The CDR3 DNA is TGTGCCAGCAGCGCCCTAGGCAATGAGCAGTTCTTC. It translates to CASSALGNEQFF. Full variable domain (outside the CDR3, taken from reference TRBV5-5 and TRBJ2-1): DAGVTQSPTHLIKTRGQQVTLRCSPISGHKSVSWYQQVLGQGPQFIFQYYEKEERGRGNFPDRFSARQFPNYSSELNVNALLLGDSALYLCASSALGNEQFFGPGTRLTVL.

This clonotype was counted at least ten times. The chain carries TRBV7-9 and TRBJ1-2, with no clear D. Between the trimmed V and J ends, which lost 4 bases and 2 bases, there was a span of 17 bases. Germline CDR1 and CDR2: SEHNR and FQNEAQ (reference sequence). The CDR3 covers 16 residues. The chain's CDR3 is CASSSWTAKENYGYTF. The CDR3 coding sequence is TGTGCCAGCAGCTCTTGGACCGCGAAGGAGAACTATGGCTACACCTTC.

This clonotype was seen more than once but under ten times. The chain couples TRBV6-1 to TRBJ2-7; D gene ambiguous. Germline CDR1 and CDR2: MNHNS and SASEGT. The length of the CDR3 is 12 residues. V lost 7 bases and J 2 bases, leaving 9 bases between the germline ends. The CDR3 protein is CASTVGPYEQYF. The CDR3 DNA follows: TGTGCCAGCACCGTCGGACCCTACGAGCAGTACTTC.

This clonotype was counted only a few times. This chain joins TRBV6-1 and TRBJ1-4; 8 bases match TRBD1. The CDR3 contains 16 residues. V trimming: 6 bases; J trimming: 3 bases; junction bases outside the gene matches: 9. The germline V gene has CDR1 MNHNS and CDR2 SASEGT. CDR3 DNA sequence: TGTGCCAGCAGGGACCGCACAGGGGGGTCTAATGAAAAACTGTTTTTT. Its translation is CASRDRTGGSNEKLFF.

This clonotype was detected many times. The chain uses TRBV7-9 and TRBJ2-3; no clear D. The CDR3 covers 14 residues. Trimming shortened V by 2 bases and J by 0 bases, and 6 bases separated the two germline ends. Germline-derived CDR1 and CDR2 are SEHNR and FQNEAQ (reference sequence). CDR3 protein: CASSLRLSTDTQYF. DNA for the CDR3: TGTGCCAGCAGCTTACGACTTAGCACAGATACGCAGTATTTT.

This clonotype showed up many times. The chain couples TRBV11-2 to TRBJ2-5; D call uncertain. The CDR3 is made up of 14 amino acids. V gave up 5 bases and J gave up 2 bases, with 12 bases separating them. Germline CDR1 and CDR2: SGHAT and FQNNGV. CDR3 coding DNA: TGTGCCAGCAGCCCCGGGCCCGATCAAGAGACCCAGTACTTC. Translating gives CASSPGPDQETQYF.

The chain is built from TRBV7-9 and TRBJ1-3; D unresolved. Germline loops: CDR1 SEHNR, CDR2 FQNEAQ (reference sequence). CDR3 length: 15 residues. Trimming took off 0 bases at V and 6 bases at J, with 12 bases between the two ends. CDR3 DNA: TGTGCCAGCAGCTTAGCTGGGTCCGAACTAAACACCATATATTTT. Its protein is CASSLAGSELNTIYF.

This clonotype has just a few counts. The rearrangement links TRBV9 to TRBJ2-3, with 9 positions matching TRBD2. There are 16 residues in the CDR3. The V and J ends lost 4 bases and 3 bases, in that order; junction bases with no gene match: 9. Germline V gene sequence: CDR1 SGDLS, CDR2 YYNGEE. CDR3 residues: CASSTRLAEVTDTQYF. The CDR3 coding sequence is TGTGCCAGCAGCACCCGACTAGCGGAAGTAACAGATACGCAGTATTTT.

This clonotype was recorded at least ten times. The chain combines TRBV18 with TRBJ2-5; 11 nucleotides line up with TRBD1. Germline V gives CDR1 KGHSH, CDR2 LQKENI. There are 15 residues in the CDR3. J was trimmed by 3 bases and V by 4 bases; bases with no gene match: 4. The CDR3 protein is CASSHRTGGEETQYF. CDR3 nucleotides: TGTGCCAGCTCACACCGGACAGGGGGCGAAGAGACCCAGTACTTC.

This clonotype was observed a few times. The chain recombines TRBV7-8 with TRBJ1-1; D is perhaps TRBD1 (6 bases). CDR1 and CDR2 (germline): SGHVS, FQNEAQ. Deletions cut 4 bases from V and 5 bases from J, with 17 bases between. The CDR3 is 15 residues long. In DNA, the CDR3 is TGTGCCAGCAGCTACTCCCAGGGGAGGGAAACTGAAGCTTTCTTT. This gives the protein CASSYSQGRETEAFF.